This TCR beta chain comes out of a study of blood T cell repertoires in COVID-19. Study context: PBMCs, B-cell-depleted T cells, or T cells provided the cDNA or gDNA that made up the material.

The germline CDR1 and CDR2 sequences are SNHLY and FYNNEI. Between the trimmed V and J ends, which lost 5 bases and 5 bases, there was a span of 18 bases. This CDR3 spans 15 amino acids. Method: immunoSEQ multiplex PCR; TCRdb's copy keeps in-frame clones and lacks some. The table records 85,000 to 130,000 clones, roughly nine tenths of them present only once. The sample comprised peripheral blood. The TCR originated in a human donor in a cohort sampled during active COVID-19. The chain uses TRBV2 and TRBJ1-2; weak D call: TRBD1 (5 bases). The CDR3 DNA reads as TGTGCCAGCAGTTTAATGTTAGACAGCCAGTATGGCTACACCTTC. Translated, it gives CASSLMLDSQYGYTF.